The next 27 T cell receptor beta chains were all read from a single sample in a study of blood T cell repertoires in COVID-19. The repertoire was sequenced with immunoSEQ multiplex PCR; TCRdb's copy has only in-frame clones and lacks some. The data hold 350,000 to 400,000 clones, with 75% to 90% observed a single time. Sequencing was done on a sample of peripheral blood. The source of these receptors is a woman in her fifties or sixties with COVID-19, enrolled during active disease.

The chain joins TRBV28 to TRBJ1-5; D not resolved. Trimming pared 4 bases from V and 7 bases from J, leaving 14 bases between. The CDR3 length is 14 residues. Germline V lookup: CDR1 MDHEN, CDR2 SYDVKM. In nucleotides, the CDR3 is TGTGCCAGCAGTTCTGTAGAGGGCGGGCAGCCCCAGCATTTT. This translates into CASSSVEGGQPQHF.

This clone came up a few times. This chain connects TRBV2 to TRBJ2-7, with D possibly TRBD2 on 5 matching bases. Germline lookup yields CDR1 SNHLY and CDR2 FYNNEI. Trimming removed 0 bases from V and 6 bases from J, with 9 bases in between. CDR3 length equals 13 residues. CDR3 loop: CASSEAEGSEQYF. Here the CDR3 DNA reads TGTGCCAGCAGTGAAGCAGAGGGATCCGAGCAGTACTTC.

This sequence joins TRBV15 and TRBJ1-1; 8 bases align to TRBD1. Trimming cost V 0 bases and J 3 bases; bases outside gene matches: 3. The V gene's germline CDR1 is LNHNV and CDR2 YYDKDF (reference sequence). The CDR3 runs 15 residues. CDR3 region: CATSRDRGRDTEAFF. In nucleotides, the CDR3 is TGTGCCACCAGCAGAGACAGGGGGCGCGACACTGAAGCTTTCTTT.

This rearrangement joins TRBV7-2 to TRBJ2-2, with TRBD2 identical over 14 bases. The CDR3 has 16 amino acids. V dropped 5 bases and J dropped 4; count of bases not matched to a gene: 3. Germline CDR1 and CDR2: SGHTA and FQGNSA. CDR3 in DNA: TGTGCCAGCAGCCAGACTAGCGGGGGGGTCACCGGGGAGCTGTTTTTT. Translated: CASSQTSGGVTGELFF.

The gene calls are TRBV9 and TRBJ1-6; no clear D gene. The CDR3 extends over 15 amino acids. CDR1 SGDLS and CDR2 YYNGEE come from the germline V gene. V shed 0 bases and J shed 3 bases, with 7 bases lying between them. The DNA of the CDR3 is TGTGCCAGCAGCGTAGAAATCGGCTATAATTCACCCCTCCACTTT. This translates into CASSVEIGYNSPLHF.

The chain recombines TRBV7-9 with TRBJ2-3; a weak D match, TRBD1 (6 bases). The germline gives CDR1 SEHNR, CDR2 FQNEAQ (reference sequence). The CDR3 extends over 15 amino acids. Trimming stripped 5 bases from V and 1 base from J, with 13 bases between. The DNA for the CDR3 is TGTGCCAGCAGCCCACCAGAGGGGGGCACAGATACGCAGTATTTT. Protein product: CASSPPEGGTDTQYF.

This chain uses TRBV9 with TRBJ1-2; D remains ambiguous. V was cut by 7 bases and J by 4 bases, with 8 bases left in between. This CDR3 contains 11 residues. Germline lookup yields CDR1 SGDLS and CDR2 YYNGEE. CDR3 residues: CASGTLYGYTF. In DNA form, the CDR3 reads TGTGCCAGCGGCACGCTCTATGGCTACACCTTC. The whole variable domain, filled in from reference TRBV9 and TRBJ1-2, reads DSGVTQTPKHLITATGQRVTLRCSPRSGDLSVYWYQQSLDQGLQFLIQYYNGEERAKGNILERFSAQQFPDLHSELNLSSLELGDSALYFCASGTLYGYTFGSGTRLTVV.

V usage is TRBV5-1 and J usage is TRBJ2-1; D is perhaps TRBD1 (6 bases). CDR3 length: 15 amino acids. Looked up from germline, CDR1 is SGHRS and CDR2 is YFSETQ. Trimming pared 5 bases from V and 3 bases from J, leaving 15 bases between. The DNA of the CDR3 is TGCGCCAGCAGATATACCGGGACAAACTACAATGAGCAGTTCTTC. Protein: CASRYTGTNYNEQFF.

The V gene is TRBV29-1, the J gene TRBJ1-1; the match to TRBD1 covers 7 bases. V gave up 8 bases and J gave up 2 bases; unmatched junction bases: 5. CDR3 length equals 12 residues. Germline CDR1 reads SQVTM; CDR2 reads ANQGSEA. DNA of the CDR3: TGCAGCCCACAGGGGATTAACACTGAAGCTTTCTTT. Amino acid sequence: CSPQGINTEAFF.

CDR3: CASSLGIAGQETQYF. The CDR3 DNA is TGTGCCAGCAGCTTGGGGATAGCGGGACAAGAGACCCAGTACTTC. The chain employs TRBV5-6 and TRBJ2-5; 8 bases match TRBD2. The ends lost 0 bases at V and 2 bases at J; junction bases unmatched: 3. The CDR3 has 15 residues. From germline, CDR1 is SGHDT and CDR2 YYEEEE.

In its sample, this clone was seen a few times. The chain is built from TRBV6-1 and TRBJ1-2; 9 bases map to TRBD1. The CDR3 is made up of 15 amino acids. Germline values: CDR1 MNHNS, CDR2 SASEGT. V trimming: 3 bases; J trimming: 8 bases; junction bases outside the gene matches: 10. CDR3 amino acids: CASSDQAGTGTGYTF. As DNA, the CDR3 is TGTGCCAGCAGTGACCAAGCCGGGACAGGGACCGGCTACACCTTC.

The chain carries TRBV4-3 and TRBJ2-5; D remains unclear. The CDR3 has 18 amino acids. With 1 base removed from V and 1 base from J, the gap between germline ends came to 19 bases. CDR1 LGHNA and CDR2 YSLEER come from the germline V gene. Here the CDR3 reads CASSQAPPGEALQETQYF. The CDR3 DNA is TGCGCCAGCAGCCAAGCCCCCCCTGGTGAGGCACTCCAAGAGACCCAGTACTTC.

The rearrangement joins TRBV9 to TRBJ2-1; 7 nucleotides align to TRBD2. The CDR3 contains 15 residues. Looked up from germline, CDR1 is SGDLS and CDR2 is YYNGEE. Unmatched junction bases numbered 5, after V lost 3 bases and J lost 2 bases. The DNA of the CDR3 is TGTGCCAGCAGCGCCAGCGGGGCTACCTACAATGAGCAGTTCTTC. Protein sequence: CASSASGATYNEQFF.

This clone has a handful of counts. The chain uses TRBV7-9 and TRBJ1-1; D call uncertain. Trimming pared 5 bases from V and 4 bases from J, leaving 8 bases between. The germline V gene has CDR1 SEHNR and CDR2 FQNEAQ (reference sequence). The CDR3 loop spans 12 amino acids. CDR3: CASSRGVTEAFF. CDR3 DNA sequence: TGTGCCAGCAGCCGCGGGGTCACTGAAGCTTTCTTT.

The gene calls are TRBV13 and TRBJ1-1; TRBD1 is a possible D gene (5 bases). Germline V gene sequence: CDR1 PRHDT, CDR2 FYEKMQ (reference sequence). V was cut by 6 bases and J by 1 base, with 12 bases left in between. This CDR3 is 14 amino acids long. The CDR3 bases are TGTGCCAGCAGTTCAGGGTGGAGGAACACTGAAGCTTTCTTT. It yields the protein CASSSGWRNTEAFF.

The V gene is TRBV29-1, the J gene TRBJ1-2; the D gene is possibly TRBD1 (6 bases). V lost 3 bases, J lost 7 bases, and 15 bases lay in between. Germline V gives CDR1 SQVTM, CDR2 ANQGSEA. This CDR3 is built from 13 residues. CDR3 sequence reads: CSVDNRVVGGYTF. CDR3 nucleotide sequence: TGCAGCGTTGACAACAGGGTGGTCGGTGGCTACACCTTC.

The rearrangement links TRBV2 to TRBJ1-5; D uncertain. This CDR3 has 15 amino acids. Germline assignment: CDR1 SNHLY and CDR2 FYNNEI. The V end was cut by 5 bases, the J end by 4 bases, with 15 bases between. The CDR3 spells CASSYGPGSNQPQHF. The CDR3 DNA reads TGTGCCAGCAGTTACGGACCGGGAAGTAATCAGCCCCAGCATTTT.

This chain links TRBV30 with TRBJ1-3, with D hard to call. This CDR3 has 12 residues. Trimming pared 3 bases from V and 0 bases from J, leaving 3 bases between. The germline V gene has CDR1 GTSNPN and CDR2 SVGIG (reference sequence). Written as DNA, the CDR3 is TGTGCCTGGAGCAGCTCTGGAAACACCATATATTTT. Protein: CAWSSSGNTIYF.

This chain connects TRBV9 to TRBJ2-3; 8 bases map to TRBD2. The germline CDR1 and CDR2 sequences are SGDLS and YYNGEE. CDR3 size: 17 residues. V dropped 4 bases and J dropped 0; count of bases not matched to a gene: 10. Here the CDR3 DNA reads TGTGCCAGCAGCCGAGGCAGAGCGGGGGTGAGCACAGATACGCAGTATTTT. It codes for CASSRGRAGVSTDTQYF. The entire variable domain, with the rest obtained from reference TRBV9 and TRBJ2-3, is as follows: DSGVTQTPKHLITATGQRVTLRCSPRSGDLSVYWYQQSLDQGLQFLIQYYNGEERAKGNILERFSAQQFPDLHSELNLSSLELGDSALYFCASSRGRAGVSTDTQYFGPGTRLTVL.

This clone was seen just once. The rearrangement uses TRBV5-8 and TRBJ1-2, with TRBD1 matching over 7 bases. With V trimmed by 0 bases and J by 7 bases, 3 bases remained unmatched. The germline V gene has CDR1 SGHTS and CDR2 YDEGEE. The CDR3 contains 13 residues. This CDR3 reads CASSLVRGPGYTF. CDR3 nucleotide sequence: TGTGCCAGCAGCTTGGTGAGGGGGCCTGGCTACACCTTC.

The J gene is TRBJ2-7, the V gene TRBV6-2 or TRBV6-3; TRBD2 might be the D (6 bases). CDR1 is MNHEY and CDR2 is SVGEGT in the germline V gene. This CDR3 has 14 amino acids. The V end lost 0 bases, the J end lost 3 bases, and 9 bases lay between the germline ends. The CDR3 is CASSYSGLIYEQYF. In DNA, the CDR3 is TGTGCCAGCAGTTACTCGGGACTGATCTACGAGCAGTACTTC.

The rearrangement links TRBV3-1 (or the pseudogene TRBV3-2) to TRBJ2-1, with 8 bases lining up with TRBD1. The CDR3 consists of 15 residues. From germline, CDR1 is LGHDT and CDR2 YNNKEL (reference sequence). After removal of 4 bases from V and 2 bases from J, the junction contained 4 bases not matched to a gene. The CDR3: CASSPGGWAYNEQFF. CDR3 DNA sequence: TGTGCCAGCAGCCCAGGGGGCTGGGCCTACAATGAGCAGTTCTTC.

The V gene is TRBV6-4, the J gene TRBJ1-2; TRBD1 matches at 8 bases. CDR1 is MRHNA and CDR2 is SNTAGT in the germline V gene. Trimming took 5 bases from V and 5 from J; bases not matched to a gene: 7. This CDR3 spans 14 amino acids. CDR3 region: CASSPTGAAYGYTF. CDR3 bases: TGTGCCAGCAGTCCGACAGGGGCGGCGTATGGCTACACCTTC.

The CDR3: CASTGRGGTLAGTSSYEQYF. In DNA, the CDR3 is TGTGCCAGCACCGGGAGGGGTGGCACACTAGCGGGGACGAGCTCCTACGAGCAGTACTTC. The rearrangement links TRBV3-1 (or the pseudogene TRBV3-2) to TRBJ2-7; 10 bases match TRBD2. V dropped 7 bases and J dropped 0; count of bases not matched to a gene: 21. This CDR3 is 20 amino acids long. From germline, CDR1 is LGHDT and CDR2 YNNKEL (reference sequence).

The chain is built from TRBV19 and TRBJ1-2; 11 nucleotides agree with TRBD1. This CDR3 has 15 residues. Germline lookup yields CDR1 LNHDA and CDR2 SQIVND (reference sequence). The trim removed 5 bases at V and 8 bases at J, leaving 10 bases unmatched. The CDR3 protein is CASSAPGQGVGGYTF. As DNA, the CDR3 is TGTGCCAGTAGTGCCCCGGGACAGGGGGTCGGCGGCTACACCTTC.

The rearrangement uses TRBV4-2 and TRBJ1-5, with 8 bases lining up with TRBD1. The V gene's germline CDR1 is LGHNA and CDR2 YNFKEQ. With 1 base clipped from V and 7 bases from J, the junction kept 6 bases outside the gene matches. This CDR3 has 15 amino acids. CDR3 DNA: TGTGCCAGCAGCCAAGGGCAGGGGGCCGGCCAGCCCCAGCATTTT. Translation gives CASSQGQGAGQPQHF.

The chain employs TRBV7-9 and TRBJ1-5, with 9 bases fitting TRBD1. The CDR3 length is 17 residues. Looked up from germline, CDR1 is SEHNR and CDR2 is FQNEAQ (reference sequence). V lost 4 bases, J lost 0 bases, and 7 bases stayed unmatched. CDR3 in DNA: TGTGCCAGCAGCTGGGGACAGGGAAAATATAGCAATCAGCCCCAGCATTTT. As protein: CASSWGQGKYSNQPQHF.